The 28 T cell receptor beta chains reported below all come from one sample, sequenced in a study of post-analysis software for immune sequencing data. Findings and limits, study-wide: Patients used about 5 TRBV segments, including TRBV5-6, TRBV5-1 and TRBV20-1, more often than controls.

Built from TCR beta cDNA, the libraries had unique molecular identifiers in them. TCRdb processed the PCR reads anew with MiXCR; each CDR3 protein has one entry. This sample carries some 450,000 distinct CDR3 sequences, around 40% of them seen once, and the ten largest clones take 12%. These receptors are not linked to any known antigen. The specimen was blood. These receptors were obtained from a girl aged 10 to 17 with multiple sclerosis.

With respect to this clonotype: A read error may account for a junction end that differs from germline. The V call is TRBV10-3, the J call TRBJ1-5, with 9 bases identical to TRBD1. Germline lookup yields CDR1 ENHRY and CDR2 SYGVKD. CDR3 length: 18 amino acids. The CDR3: CATSSGQGRLYSNQPQHF. The CDR3 DNA sequence: TGTGCCACCAGTTCAGGACAGGGGAGGCTATATAGCAATCAGCCCCAGCATTTT.

The CDR3 sequence is CASSTHRVNYGYTF. CDR3 DNA sequence: TGTGCCAGCAGCACGCACAGGGTAAACTATGGCTACACCTTC. The genes are TRBV7-2 and TRBJ1-2; D possibly corresponds to TRBD1 (6 bases). V was pared by 5 bases and J by 2 bases, with 12 bases between. Germline assignment: CDR1 SGHTA and CDR2 FQGNSA. This CDR3 is built from 14 residues.

In this sample, this clonotype turned up a few times. The chain recombines TRBV6-1 with TRBJ1-2; D perhaps matches TRBD1 (6 bases). This CDR3 contains 17 residues. In germline, CDR1 is MNHNS, CDR2 SASEGT. The V and J ends lost 4 bases and 0 bases respectively, with 18 bases between them. The CDR3, as DNA: TGTGCCAGCAGTGTTACAGGGAGCTATGTAGCTAACTATGGCTACACCTTC. It specifies CASSVTGSYVANYGYTF.

This clonotype was found once. The chain uses TRBV7-9 and TRBJ2-1, with 9 bases lining up with TRBD1. Per germline, CDR1 SEHNR and CDR2 FQNEAQ (reference sequence). This CDR3 spans 14 amino acids. V lost 5 bases to trimming and J lost 8 bases; unmatched junction nucleotides: 7. The CDR3: CASSTTDRGDEQFF. CDR3 coding DNA: TGTGCCAGCAGCACTACCGACAGGGGGGATGAGCAGTTCTTC. The entire variable domain, with the rest obtained from reference TRBV7-9 and TRBJ2-1, is as follows: DTGVSQNPRHKITKRGQNVTFRCDPISEHNRLYWYRQTLGQGPEFLTYFQNEAQLEKSRLLSDRFSAERPKGSFSTLEIQRTEQGDSAMYLCASSTTDRGDEQFFGPGTRLTVL.

The chain employs TRBV3-1 and TRBJ2-7; D not certain. The CDR3 loop spans 14 amino acids. In germline, CDR1 is LGHDT, CDR2 YNNKEL (reference sequence). V lost 1 base and J 6 bases, leaving 13 bases between the germline ends. The CDR3: CASSQVPGVSEQYF. CDR3 nucleotide sequence: TGTGCCAGCAGCCAAGTCCCAGGAGTGAGCGAGCAGTACTTC.

As for this clonotype: Without the conserved terminal phenylalanine or tryptophan, this CDR3 likely stems from a read error. The chain couples TRBV11-3 to TRBJ2-3; TRBD2 matches at 13 bases. The CDR3 has 15 residues. Trimming at V came to 5 bases and at J to 3 bases, leaving 2 bases not matched to a gene. The germline CDR1 and CDR2 sequences are SGHNT and YENEEA. CDR3 sequence (DNA): TGTGCCAGCAGCCGACTAGCGGGAGGAACAGATACGCAGTATTTG. It encodes CASSRLAGGTDTQYL.

This rearrangement joins TRBV7-3 to TRBJ2-7; D gene ambiguous. Trimming shortened V by 5 bases and J by 12 bases, and 8 bases separated the two germline ends. The CDR3 sequence is 9 residues long. Germline-derived CDR1 and CDR2 are SGHTA and FQGTGA. The CDR3 sequence: CASSATPYF. The CDR3 DNA sequence: TGTGCCAGCAGCGCTACCCCGTACTTC.

V is TRBV6-1 and J is TRBJ2-5, with D possibly matching TRBD2 (5 bases). CDR1 and CDR2 (germline): MNHNS, SASEGT. This CDR3 is 13 amino acids long. The ends were cut back, 3 bases at V and 2 bases at J, with 7 bases in the middle. In nucleotides, the CDR3 is TGTGCCAGCAGTGAGTCGGGGCAAGAGACCCAGTACTTC. Translation gives CASSESGQETQYF.

The V and J genes are TRBV5-1 and TRBJ2-7; 13 nucleotides line up with TRBD2. The CDR3 extends over 15 amino acids. V shed 4 bases and J 3 bases; nucleotides not matched to a gene: 4. From germline, CDR1 is SGHRS and CDR2 YFSETQ. CDR3 in amino acids: CASSVRTSGSYEQYF. As DNA, the CDR3 is TGCGCCAGCAGCGTGAGGACTAGCGGGAGCTACGAGCAGTACTTC.

This clonotype was observed a few times. The chain recombines TRBV4-1 with TRBJ1-1; tentative D call: TRBD1 (6 bases). This CDR3 spans 16 amino acids. Germline CDR1 reads MGHRA; CDR2 reads YSYEKL. The V end lost 1 base, the J end lost 1 base, and 13 bases lay between the germline ends. CDR3 loop: CASSQAYRTENTEAFF. The CDR3 coding sequence is TGCGCCAGCAGCCAAGCTTACCGGACAGAGAACACTGAAGCTTTCTTT.

The chain joins TRBV29-1 to TRBJ2-7; D not resolved. This CDR3 is 13 amino acids long. V was pared by 5 bases and J by 0 bases, with 11 bases between. Germline V CDR1 and CDR2: SQVTM, ANQGSEA. DNA for the CDR3: TGCAGCGTTTTAACAACCTCCTCCTACGAGCAGTACTTC. Residues: CSVLTTSSYEQYF.

This sequence joins TRBV29-1 and TRBJ2-4, with a weak D call TRBD1 (5 bases). CDR1 and CDR2 (germline): SQVTM, ANQGSEA. The length of the CDR3 is 15 residues. V was trimmed by 4 bases and J by 0 bases, leaving 13 bases between them. CDR3 sequence reads: CSVGQGFLAKNIQYF. CDR3 nucleotide sequence: TGCAGCGTTGGCCAGGGATTCCTAGCCAAAAACATTCAGTACTTC.

The CDR3 DNA sequence: TGTGCCAGCAGGCGGACAGGGGAGGGCGAGCAGTACTTC. This codes for CASRRTGEGEQYF. The chain is built from TRBV25-1 and TRBJ2-7; 9 bases agree with TRBD1. Germline CDR1 MGHDK, CDR2 SYGVNS. This CDR3 comprises 13 residues. Unmatched junction bases numbered 6, after V lost 6 bases and J lost 6 bases.

The chain recombines TRBV12-3 or TRBV12-4 with TRBJ1-2; D ambiguous. Trimming stripped 3 bases from V and 3 bases from J, with 5 bases between. CDR3 size: 12 residues. CDR3 protein: CASSLVHYGYTF. In DNA, the CDR3 is TGTGCCAGCAGTTTGGTCCACTATGGCTACACCTTC.

A few counts support this clonotype. The chain carries TRBV10-1 and TRBJ2-5; tentatively, D is TRBD1 (5 bases). Germline V gives CDR1 WNHNN, CDR2 SYGVQD (reference sequence). V shed 5 bases and J shed 2 bases, with 15 bases lying between them. The CDR3 spans 15 residues. The CDR3: CASSKNRWLQETQYF. The CDR3 DNA follows: TGCGCCAGCAGTAAAAACAGGTGGCTACAAGAGACCCAGTACTTC.

A few counts support this clonotype. The DNA of the CDR3 is TGCGCCAGCAGCCAAGATTGGCTAGCGGGAGGTGAGGAGACCCAGTACTTC. It yields the protein CASSQDWLAGGEETQYF. The rearrangement uses TRBV4-1 and TRBJ2-5; 11 bases match TRBD2. Unmatched junction bases numbered 8, after V lost 0 bases and J lost 5 bases. CDR3 length equals 17 residues. Per the germline V gene, CDR1 is MGHRA and CDR2 is YSYEKL.

The chain combines TRBV30 with TRBJ2-7; 7 nucleotides agree with TRBD1. The CDR3 contains 15 residues. Germline CDR1 is GTSNPN and CDR2 is SVGIG (reference sequence). J gave up 0 bases and V 0 bases, and 5 bases lay outside the gene matches. As DNA, the CDR3 is TGTGCCTGGAGTGTACCACACAGGGGCTCCTACGAGCAGTACTTC. Its protein product is CAWSVPHRGSYEQYF.

V usage is TRBV10-3 and J usage is TRBJ2-7; TRBD2 aligns across 7 bases. This CDR3 spans 14 amino acids. Germline assignment: CDR1 ENHRY and CDR2 SYGVKD. Germline trimming cut 8 bases from V and 2 bases from J; bases unmatched to any gene: 9. This chain's CDR3 is CAIGSGTTAYEQYF. The CDR3 DNA sequence: TGTGCCATCGGATCCGGGACTACTGCCTACGAGCAGTACTTC.

The chain couples TRBV20-1 to TRBJ1-4, with D perhaps TRBD1 (6 bases). The CDR3 has 14 residues. Trimming pared 0 bases from V and 7 bases from J, leaving 12 bases between. Per germline, CDR1 DFQATT and CDR2 SNEGSKA (reference sequence). The DNA of the CDR3 is TGCAGTGCTAGAGAGGGGGCAGGGTTTGAAAAACTGTTTTTT. Protein: CSAREGAGFEKLFF.

The rearrangement links TRBV4-3 to TRBJ1-4; tentative D call: TRBD1 (5 bases). This CDR3 contains 17 residues. Trimming left V 0 bases short and J 0 bases short, with 11 bases between. Germline V gives CDR1 LGHNA, CDR2 YSLEER. Written as DNA, the CDR3 is TGCGCCAGCAGCCAAGACCGGCGGGGGGCAACTAATGAAAAACTGTTTTTT. Translation: CASSQDRRGATNEKLFF.

The gene calls are TRBV28 and TRBJ2-4; 9 bases map to TRBD2. Gene TRBJ2-7 matches the end of the DNA better, so the J call may be wrong. Germline CDR1 and CDR2: MDHEN and SYDVKM. The CDR3 has 15 amino acids. CDR3 in amino acids: CAILAGSLSSYEQYF. The CDR3 DNA reads TGTGCCATCCTAGCGGGATCCCTAAGCTCCTACGAGCAGTACTTC.

This chain connects TRBV20-1 to TRBJ2-1; D unclear. The V gene's germline CDR1 is DFQATT and CDR2 SNEGSKA (reference sequence). V was shortened by 6 bases and J by 0 bases, with 12 bases between the two germline ends. The CDR3 is made up of 14 amino acids. CDR3 in DNA: TGCAGTGCCTCGCGGCTTAGCTCCTACAATGAGCAGTTCTTC. Translated, it gives CSASRLSSYNEQFF.

This chain connects TRBV7-3 to TRBJ2-3, with no clear D. V was shortened by 3 bases and J by 2 bases, with 6 bases between the two germline ends. CDR3 length: 13 amino acids. CDR1 and CDR2 from the germline V gene are SGHTA and FQGTGA. The CDR3 DNA reads TGTGCCAGCAGCTTTGCAGACACAGATACGCAGTATTTT. This codes for CASSFADTDTQYF.

J is TRBJ2-1 and V is TRBV27; D tentatively fits TRBD1 or TRBD2 (6 bases each). With 2 bases removed from V and 8 bases from J, the gap between germline ends came to 13 bases. The CDR3 has 14 residues. CDR1 and CDR2 (germline): MNHEY, SMNVEV (reference sequence). The CDR3 DNA reads TGTGCCAGCAGTTTACTTGGGAGGACAGATGAGCAGTTCTTC. Its protein is CASSLLGRTDEQFF.

J is TRBJ1-4 and V is TRBV12-3 or TRBV12-4; D is undetermined. The CDR3 consists of 15 residues. Trimming pared 5 bases from V and 8 bases from J, leaving 18 bases between. The CDR3 nucleotides read TGTGCCAGCAGTCTTGGCCAAATCGCGTTGGAAAAACTGTTTTTT. Translating gives CASSLGQIALEKLFF.

The genes are TRBV11-2 and TRBJ2-3; 13 bases are shared with TRBD2. Trimming removed 5 bases from V and 1 base from J; junction bases left unmatched: 15. Germline V gene sequence: CDR1 SGHAT, CDR2 FQNNGV. The length of the CDR3 is 20 residues. This CDR3 reads CASSGSPLAGGQVGTDTQYF. As DNA, the CDR3 is TGTGCCAGCAGCGGTTCCCCACTAGCGGGAGGGCAGGTCGGCACAGATACGCAGTATTTT.

This clonotype appeared a few times. J is TRBJ1-5 and V is TRBV5-1; 7 positions match TRBD1. Germline assignment: CDR1 SGHRS and CDR2 YFSETQ. The CDR3 has 16 amino acids. The V and J ends lost 0 bases and 1 base, in that order; junction bases with no gene match: 4. CDR3 DNA: TGCGCCAGCAGCTTGGGAGAGGGGGCGAGCAATCAGCCCCAGCATTTT. Amino acids: CASSLGEGASNQPQHF.

In its sample, this clonotype was seen a few times. The chain is built from TRBV12-3 or TRBV12-4 and TRBJ2-7, with D perhaps assigned TRBD1 or TRBD2 (6 bases each). This CDR3 has 15 residues. V lost 3 bases and J 1 base, leaving 13 bases between the germline ends. CDR3 region: CASSFGGDKSYEQYF. The CDR3 DNA follows: TGTGCCAGCAGTTTTGGCGGGGACAAATCCTACGAGCAGTACTTC.